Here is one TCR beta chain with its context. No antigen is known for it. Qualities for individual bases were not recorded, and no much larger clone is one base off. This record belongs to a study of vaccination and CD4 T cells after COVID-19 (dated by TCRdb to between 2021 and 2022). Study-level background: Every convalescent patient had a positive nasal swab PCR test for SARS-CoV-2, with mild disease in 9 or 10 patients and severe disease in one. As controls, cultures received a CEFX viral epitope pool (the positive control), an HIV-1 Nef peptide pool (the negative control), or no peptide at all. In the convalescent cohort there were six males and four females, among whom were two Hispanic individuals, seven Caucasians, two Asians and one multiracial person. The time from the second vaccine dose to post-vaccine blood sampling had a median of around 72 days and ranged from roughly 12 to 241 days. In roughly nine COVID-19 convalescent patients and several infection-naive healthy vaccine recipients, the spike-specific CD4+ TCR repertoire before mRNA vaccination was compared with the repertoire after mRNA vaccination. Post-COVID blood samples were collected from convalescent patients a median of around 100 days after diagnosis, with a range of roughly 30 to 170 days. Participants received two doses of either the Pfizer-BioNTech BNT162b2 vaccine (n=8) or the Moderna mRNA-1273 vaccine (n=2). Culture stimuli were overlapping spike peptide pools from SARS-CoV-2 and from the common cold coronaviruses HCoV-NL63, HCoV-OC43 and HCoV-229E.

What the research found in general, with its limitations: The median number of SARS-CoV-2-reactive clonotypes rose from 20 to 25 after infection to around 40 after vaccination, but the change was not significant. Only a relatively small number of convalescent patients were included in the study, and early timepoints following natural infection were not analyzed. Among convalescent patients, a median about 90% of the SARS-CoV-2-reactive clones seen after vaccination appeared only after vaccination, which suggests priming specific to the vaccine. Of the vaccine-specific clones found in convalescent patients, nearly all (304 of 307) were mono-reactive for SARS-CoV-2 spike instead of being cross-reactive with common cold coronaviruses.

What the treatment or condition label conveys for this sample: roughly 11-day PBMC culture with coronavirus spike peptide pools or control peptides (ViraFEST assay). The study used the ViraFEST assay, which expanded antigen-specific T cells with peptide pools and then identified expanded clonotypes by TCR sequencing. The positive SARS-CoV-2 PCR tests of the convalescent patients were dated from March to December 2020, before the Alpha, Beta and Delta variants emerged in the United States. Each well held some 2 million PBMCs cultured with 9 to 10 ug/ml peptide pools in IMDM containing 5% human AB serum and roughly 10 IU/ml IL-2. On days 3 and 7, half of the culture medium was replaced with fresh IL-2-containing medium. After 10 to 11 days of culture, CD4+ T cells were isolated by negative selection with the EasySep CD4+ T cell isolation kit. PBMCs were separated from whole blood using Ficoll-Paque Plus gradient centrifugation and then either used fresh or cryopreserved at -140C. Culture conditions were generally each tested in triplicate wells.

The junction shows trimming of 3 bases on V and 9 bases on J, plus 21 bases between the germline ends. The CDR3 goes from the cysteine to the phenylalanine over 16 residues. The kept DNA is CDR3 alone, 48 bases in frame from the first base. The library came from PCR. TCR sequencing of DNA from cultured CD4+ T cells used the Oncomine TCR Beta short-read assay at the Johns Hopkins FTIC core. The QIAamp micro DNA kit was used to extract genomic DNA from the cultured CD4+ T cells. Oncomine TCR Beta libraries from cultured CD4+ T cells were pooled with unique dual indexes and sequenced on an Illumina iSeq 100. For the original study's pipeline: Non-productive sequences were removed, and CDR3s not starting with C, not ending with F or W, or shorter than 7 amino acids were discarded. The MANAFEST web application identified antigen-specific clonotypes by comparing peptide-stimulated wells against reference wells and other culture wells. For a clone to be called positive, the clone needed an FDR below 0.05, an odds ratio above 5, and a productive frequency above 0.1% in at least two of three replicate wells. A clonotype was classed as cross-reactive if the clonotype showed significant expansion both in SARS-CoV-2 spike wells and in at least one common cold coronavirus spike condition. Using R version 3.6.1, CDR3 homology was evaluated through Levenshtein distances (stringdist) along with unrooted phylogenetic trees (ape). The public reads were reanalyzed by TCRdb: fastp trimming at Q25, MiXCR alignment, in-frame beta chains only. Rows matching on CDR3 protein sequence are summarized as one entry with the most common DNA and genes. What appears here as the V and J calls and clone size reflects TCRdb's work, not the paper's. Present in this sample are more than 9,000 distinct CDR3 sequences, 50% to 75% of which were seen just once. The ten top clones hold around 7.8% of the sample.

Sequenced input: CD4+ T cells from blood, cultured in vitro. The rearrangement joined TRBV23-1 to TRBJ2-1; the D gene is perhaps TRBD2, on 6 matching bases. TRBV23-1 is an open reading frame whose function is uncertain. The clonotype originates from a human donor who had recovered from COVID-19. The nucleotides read TGCGCCAGCAGTCACTCACTAGCCGGTCCATTCTGTGAGCAGTTCTTC. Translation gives CASSHSLAGPFCEQFF.